The 23 T cell receptor beta chains below were found in one sample sequenced in a study of early T cells in non-severe SARS-CoV-2 infection. Using its own MiXCR run on the 5' RACE reads, TCRdb lists one record per CDR3 protein. The sample lists about 80,000 distinct CDR3 sequences, roughly 13% occurring once. Sequencing was carried out using whole blood. These receptors all stem from an adult who was a healthcare worker with PCR-confirmed SARS-CoV-2 infection or an uninfected control (not recorded which).

This clonotype was detected ten times or more. V usage is TRBV5-5 and J usage is TRBJ2-2; D call uncertain. This CDR3 spans 14 amino acids. Germline CDR1 reads SGHKS; CDR2 reads YYEKEE (reference sequence). Deletions cut 3 bases from V and 2 bases from J, with 8 bases between. The CDR3 here is CASSYTANTGELFF. In DNA form, the CDR3 reads TGTGCCAGCAGCTACACAGCTAACACCGGGGAGCTGTTTTTT.

The chain recombines TRBV10-1 with TRBJ1-1; no firm D call. The germline CDR1 and CDR2 sequences are WNHNN and SYGVQD (reference sequence). The CDR3 has 16 amino acids. V was trimmed by 7 bases and J by 0 bases, leaving 18 bases between them. In DNA, the CDR3 is TGCGCCAGCAAGGAATATCTTTGTATAATGAACACTGAAGCTTTCTTT. Translating gives CASKEYLCIMNTEAFF.

This clonotype was observed many times. V is TRBV7-9 and J is TRBJ2-1, with TRBD2 as a possible D gene (6 bases). CDR3 size: 16 residues. Germline V gene lookup returns CDR1 SEHNR and CDR2 FQNEAQ (reference sequence). Between the trimmed V and J ends, which lost 0 bases and 7 bases, there was a span of 16 bases. The DNA of the CDR3 is TGTGCCAGCAGCTTAGCGAATTGGGCGGGGATGAATGAGCAGTTCTTC. It specifies CASSLANWAGMNEQFF.

The V gene is TRBV30, the J gene TRBJ1-1; D unclear. CDR1 and CDR2 from the germline V gene are GTSNPN and SVGIG (reference sequence). There are 10 residues in the CDR3. The V gene lost 2 bases and the J gene lost 5 bases, with 3 bases spanning the gap. DNA of the CDR3: TGTGCCTGGAGTCGGACTGAAGCTTTCTTT. The encoded protein is CAWSRTEAFF.

In this sample, this clonotype turned up many times. V usage is TRBV27 and J usage is TRBJ1-5; D not resolved. The germline V and J ends were trimmed by 5 bases and 1 base, with 6 bases remaining between them. CDR1 and CDR2 from the germline V gene are MNHEY and SMNVEV (reference sequence). This CDR3 is 13 amino acids long. DNA for the CDR3: TGTGCCAGCAGTCCAAGCAGCAATCAGCCCCAGCATTTT. It specifies CASSPSSNQPQHF.

J is TRBJ1-1 and V is TRBV7-2; D gene uncertain. The CDR3 consists of 14 residues. V was shortened by 6 bases and J by 1 base, with 12 bases between the two germline ends. From germline, CDR1 is SGHTA and CDR2 FQGNSA. The CDR3 spells CASRLLAKNTEAFF. CDR3 DNA sequence: TGTGCCAGCAGGCTCCTTGCTAAGAACACTGAAGCTTTCTTT.

This chain joins TRBV20-1 and TRBJ2-5; no clear D gene. Germline V gives CDR1 DFQATT, CDR2 SNEGSKA (reference sequence). V dropped 0 bases and J dropped 10 bases, with 12 bases sitting between them. The length of the CDR3 is 12 residues. This chain's CDR3 is CSARDFRSHQYF. CDR3 DNA: TGCAGTGCTAGAGATTTTAGGTCCCACCAGTACTTC.

The rearrangement joins TRBV7-2 to TRBJ2-7; D assignment may be TRBD1 or TRBD2 (5 bases each). With 3 bases removed from V and 2 bases from J, the gap between germline ends came to 14 bases. Germline CDR1 reads SGHTA; CDR2 reads FQGNSA. CDR3 size: 15 residues. DNA for the CDR3: TGTGCCAGCAGCTTTAGTGGATCGGGACCCTACGAGCAGTACTTC. It codes for CASSFSGSGPYEQYF.

This clonotype counts as medium-sized. V gene TRBV7-8 combines with J gene TRBJ2-5, with 10 bases lining up with TRBD1. The trim removed 4 bases at V and 4 bases at J, leaving 9 bases unmatched. The CDR3 runs to 16 residues. Germline values: CDR1 SGHVS, CDR2 FQNEAQ. The DNA of the CDR3 is TGTGCCAGCAGCTCCTGGGGGGGACAGGGGCGAGAGACCCAGTACTTC. Protein: CASSSWGGQGRETQYF.

This clonotype appeared a few times. The chain is built from TRBV2 and TRBJ1-4; perhaps TRBD1 as D (5 bases). The CDR3 sequence is 15 residues long. Per germline, CDR1 SNHLY and CDR2 FYNNEI. V was shortened by 3 bases and J by 2 bases, with 10 bases between the two germline ends. The CDR3 region has the DNA TGTGCCAGCAGTGATCTGGGGCAGACTAATGAAAAACTGTTTTTT. Amino acid sequence: CASSDLGQTNEKLFF.

V and J are TRBV5-6 and TRBJ2-5; 8 bases map to TRBD2. CDR1 and CDR2 from the germline V gene are SGHDT and YYEEEE. The CDR3 runs 14 residues. V shed 7 bases, J shed 5 bases, and the junction held 10 bases outside the gene matches. The CDR3 loop reads CASGGTRLGETQYF. CDR3 DNA: TGTGCCAGCGGCGGGACTAGGTTGGGGGAGACCCAGTACTTC.

This clonotype was recorded a few times. This sequence joins TRBV5-5 and TRBJ2-1; the D gene is possibly TRBD2 (6 bases). The CDR3 sequence is 17 residues long. Trimming left V 3 bases short and J 1 base short, with 17 bases between. The V gene's germline CDR1 is SGHKS and CDR2 YYEKEE (reference sequence). The CDR3 protein is CASSSYGSGTSYNEQFF. The CDR3, as DNA: TGTGCCAGCAGCTCGTACGGGTCCGGGACTTCCTACAATGAGCAGTTCTTC.

This clonotype came up a few times. The germline gene is not matched at one end of the junction; a read error may be the cause. The V gene is TRBV7-9, the J gene TRBJ1-1; D gene unclear. This CDR3 spans 13 amino acids. The V gene's germline CDR1 is SEHNR and CDR2 FQNEAQ (reference sequence). CDR3 in DNA: TGTGCCAGCTGCGGAGGCCTGAACGCTGAAGCTTTCTTT. Protein sequence: CASCGGLNAEAFF.

This clonotype was seen ten or more times. This CDR3 is CASGSPGLAGKGNEQFF. The CDR3 region has the DNA TGTGCCAGTGGTAGTCCGGGACTAGCGGGTAAGGGCAATGAGCAGTTCTTC. This sequence joins TRBV19 and TRBJ2-1; 12 bases align to TRBD2. The V gene's germline CDR1 is LNHDA and CDR2 SQIVND (reference sequence). This CDR3 comprises 17 residues. Germline trimming cut 8 bases from V and 6 bases from J; bases unmatched to any gene: 14. Full variable domain (outside the CDR3, taken from reference TRBV19 and TRBJ2-1): DGGITQSPKYLFRKEGQNVTLSCEQNLNHDAMYWYRQDPGQGLRLIYYSQIVNDFQKGDIAEGYSVSREKKESFPLTVTSAQKNPTAFYLCASGSPGLAGKGNEQFFGPGTRLTVL.

This clonotype was found many times. The chain couples TRBV7-8 to TRBJ2-4, with a tentative D call TRBD1 (6 bases). Germline-derived CDR1 and CDR2 are SGHVS and FQNEAQ. CDR3 size: 16 residues. V was pared by 5 bases and J by 0 bases, with 14 bases between. The DNA of the CDR3 is TGTGCCAGCAGCCCCGGACAGCATCTAGCCAAAAACATTCAGTACTTC. This sequence encodes CASSPGQHLAKNIQYF.

This clonotype was detected many times. The chain links TRBV6-2 or TRBV6-3 to TRBJ2-1; no reliable D call. V was trimmed by 1 base and J by 13 bases, leaving 8 bases between them. The V gene's germline CDR1 is MNHEY and CDR2 SVGEGT. The CDR3 is 11 residues long. Here the CDR3 reads CASSYYGSQFF. CDR3 coding DNA: TGTGCCAGCAGTTACTATGGATCTCAGTTCTTC.

This clonotype was seen repeatedly, ten times or more. The rearrangement links TRBV2 to TRBJ2-7, with D unclear. Between the trimmed V and J ends, which lost 3 bases and 1 base, there was a span of 7 bases. CDR3 length: 13 amino acids. Germline-derived CDR1 and CDR2 are SNHLY and FYNNEI. The CDR3 reads CASSDLGSYEQYF. CDR3 DNA sequence: TGTGCCAGCAGTGACTTGGGGTCCTACGAGCAGTACTTC.

This clonotype occurred many times. The chain joins TRBV7-9 to TRBJ1-5; a weak D match, TRBD1 (5 bases). Germline-derived CDR1 and CDR2 are SEHNR and FQNEAQ (reference sequence). The V end was cut by 5 bases, the J end by 6 bases, with 11 bases between. The CDR3 contains 13 residues. CDR3 coding DNA: TGTGCCAGCAGCCCTGGGGGAGTTCAGCCCCAGCATTTT. Its translation is CASSPGGVQPQHF.

Concerning this clonotype itself: A read error may explain this, as a much larger clone is one base away. The CDR3 ends on some other residue instead of the conserved phenylalanine or tryptophan, so this is likely a read error. The chain couples TRBV2 to TRBJ1-5, with D unresolved. Germline V gives CDR1 SNHLY, CDR2 FYNNEI. Trimming stripped 4 bases from V and 4 bases from J, with 8 bases between. The CDR3 has 13 amino acids. The CDR3 DNA reads TGTGCCAGCAGTGCTTTGGGGAATCAGCCCCAGCATTCT. This encodes CASSALGNQPQHS.

This clonotype was picked up a small number of times. The J gene is TRBJ1-1, the V gene TRBV10-1, with D uncertain. The CDR3 loop spans 13 amino acids. V lost 0 bases and J 6 bases, leaving 8 bases between the germline ends. Per the germline V gene, CDR1 is WNHNN and CDR2 is SYGVQD (reference sequence). The CDR3, as DNA: TGCGCCAGCAGTGAGTCTCTCGTGGCTGAAGCTTTCTTT. This sequence encodes CASSESLVAEAFF.

This clonotype was counted at least ten times. The rearrangement links TRBV6-1 to TRBJ2-3, with D tentatively TRBD2 (5 bases). Germline V gives CDR1 MNHNS, CDR2 SASEGT. This CDR3 is 13 amino acids long. Trimming removed 7 bases from V and 5 bases from J, with 13 bases in between. The CDR3 region is CASTEGYIDTQYF. CDR3 DNA: TGTGCCAGCACCGAGGGCTATATAGATACGCAGTATTTT.

The CDR3, as DNA: TGTGCCAGCAGTTACGAACAGGGAGGCACTGAAGCTTTCTTT. As protein: CASSYEQGGTEAFF. The chain is built from TRBV6-5 and TRBJ1-1, with D perhaps TRBD1 (6 bases). Germline V gene data show CDR1 as MNHEY and CDR2 as SVGAGI. The germline V and J ends were trimmed by 2 bases and 4 bases, with 11 bases remaining between them. The CDR3 has 14 residues.

The chain couples TRBV28 to TRBJ1-4; perhaps TRBD1 as D (5 bases). Trimming left V 5 bases short and J 8 bases short, with 18 bases between. Germline V gene data show CDR1 as MDHEN and CDR2 as SYDVKM. This CDR3 is built from 15 residues. CDR3 loop: CASSAPRDYEEKLFF. The CDR3 DNA reads as TGTGCCAGCAGTGCCCCCCGGGACTACGAAGAAAAACTGTTTTTT.